Listed here are 8 T cell receptor beta chains from one sample, sequenced in a study of beta chain features in type 1 diabetes. TCRB transcripts that were expressed got sequenced, as all of the isolated RNA had been reverse transcribed. Clones were sequenced by immunoSEQ multiplex PCR, and TCRdb holds only the in-frame ones, with some missing. The sample consists of 150,000 to 180,000 clones, roughly 8% of them appearing once. Sequencing was performed on central memory CD4+ T cells from blood. Receptors were obtained from a man between 18 and 35 years old in good health.

This clone has just a few counts. The V gene is TRBV7-3, the J gene TRBJ2-1, with 8 bases fitting TRBD1. The CDR3 length is 15 residues. CDR1 SGHTA and CDR2 FQGTGA come from the germline V gene. The V segment lost 6 bases and the J segment 4 bases; nucleotides outside the gene matches: 8. The DNA for the CDR3 is TGTGCCAGCAGATCCGGACAGGGACCATACAATGAGCAGTTCTTC. Its protein product is CASRSGQGPYNEQFF. Based on the CDR3 plus reference TRBV7-3 and TRBJ2-1, the full variable domain is GAGVSQTPSNKVTEKGKYVELRCDPISGHTALYWYRQSLGQGPEFLIYFQGTGAADDSGLPNDRFFAVRPEGSVSTLKIQRTERGDSAVYLCASRSGQGPYNEQFFGPGTRLTVL.

This chain connects TRBV27 to TRBJ1-2, with D hard to call. Germline values: CDR1 MNHEY, CDR2 SMNVEV (reference sequence). Trimming shortened V by 6 bases and J by 4 bases, and 15 bases separated the two germline ends. CDR3 length: 14 residues. The CDR3 DNA sequence: TGTGCCAGCAGCCCCCAGGAACAGTTCTATGGCTACACCTTC. This gives the protein CASSPQEQFYGYTF.

This clone appeared a few times. The chain has TRBV6-5 and TRBJ2-7; D may be TRBD1 (5 bases). CDR1 and CDR2 (germline): MNHEY, SVGAGI. The CDR3 length is 13 residues. Trimming left V 7 bases short and J 3 bases short, with 13 bases between. In DNA, the CDR3 is TGTGCCAGCACATATGGGCAGGGCTACGAGCAGTACTTC. It translates to CASTYGQGYEQYF.

This clone was seen a handful of times. The CDR3 sequence is CASSLTLRQGAGSPLHF. The DNA for the CDR3 is TGCGCCAGCAGCCTCACCTTACGGCAAGGGGCAGGATCACCCCTCCACTTT. The chain uses TRBV4-3 and TRBJ1-6; maybe TRBD1 (5 bases). The CDR3 spans 17 residues. Germline V gives CDR1 LGHNA, CDR2 YSLEER. The germline V and J ends were trimmed by 4 bases and 10 bases, with 23 bases remaining between them.

This clone turned up a few times. The chain is built from TRBV18 and TRBJ2-1; the match to TRBD1 covers 8 bases. After removal of 3 bases from V and 7 bases from J, the junction contained 17 bases not matched to a gene. The CDR3 covers 18 residues. Germline CDR1 and CDR2: KGHSH and LQKENI. The CDR3 nucleotides are TGTGCCAGCTCACCTTTTGGCCCTGGACAGGGCAAAGGGAATGAGCAGTTCTTC. Its translation is CASSPFGPGQGKGNEQFF.

This clone was observed many times. The chain recombines TRBV9 with TRBJ1-3; D is perhaps TRBD1 (6 bases). V lost 4 bases to trimming and J lost 0 bases, with 17 bases between them. In germline, CDR1 is SGDLS, CDR2 YYNGEE. The CDR3 runs to 17 residues. The CDR3 nucleotides read TGTGCCAGCAGCCCGACACAGGGCCAGATCTCTGGAAACACCATATATTTT. As protein: CASSPTQGQISGNTIYF.

The chain recombines TRBV7-3 with TRBJ2-1; TRBD2 aligns across 10 bases. This CDR3 has 14 amino acids. Looked up from germline, CDR1 is SGHTA and CDR2 is FQGTGA. The trim removed 5 bases at V and 6 bases at J, leaving 4 bases unmatched. As DNA, the CDR3 is TGTGCCAGCAGCCCTAGCGGGAGCATCAATGAGCAGTTCTTC. This sequence encodes CASSPSGSINEQFF.

The CDR3 loop is CASSYQAGVGYEQYF. The CDR3 DNA reads as TGTGCCAGCAGCTACCAAGCGGGAGTAGGGTACGAGCAGTACTTC. The chain has TRBV5-4 and TRBJ2-7; 8 bases are shared with TRBD2. Germline V gives CDR1 SGHNT, CDR2 YYREEE (reference sequence). The CDR3 spans 15 residues. The V gene end was trimmed by 3 bases and the J gene end by 4 bases; junction bases not matched to a gene: 9.